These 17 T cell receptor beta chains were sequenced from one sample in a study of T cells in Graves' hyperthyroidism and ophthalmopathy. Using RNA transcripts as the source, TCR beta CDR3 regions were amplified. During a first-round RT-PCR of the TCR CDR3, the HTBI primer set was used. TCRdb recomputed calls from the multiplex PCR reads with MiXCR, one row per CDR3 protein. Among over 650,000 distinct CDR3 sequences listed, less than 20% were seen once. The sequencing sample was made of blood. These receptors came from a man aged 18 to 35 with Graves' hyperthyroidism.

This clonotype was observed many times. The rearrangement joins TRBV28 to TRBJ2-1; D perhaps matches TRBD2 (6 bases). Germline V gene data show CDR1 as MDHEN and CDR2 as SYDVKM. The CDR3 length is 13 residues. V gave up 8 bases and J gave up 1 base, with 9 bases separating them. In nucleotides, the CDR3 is TGTGCCAGCCGGGACTCTTCCTACAATGAGCAGTTCTTC. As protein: CASRDSSYNEQFF.

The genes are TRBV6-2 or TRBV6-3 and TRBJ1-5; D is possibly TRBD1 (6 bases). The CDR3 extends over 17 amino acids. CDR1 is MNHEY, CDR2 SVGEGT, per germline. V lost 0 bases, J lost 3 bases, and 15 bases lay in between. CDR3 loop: CASSYSRGALNNQPQHF. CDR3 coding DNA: TGTGCCAGCAGTTACTCAAGGGGGGCGTTAAACAATCAGCCCCAGCATTTT.

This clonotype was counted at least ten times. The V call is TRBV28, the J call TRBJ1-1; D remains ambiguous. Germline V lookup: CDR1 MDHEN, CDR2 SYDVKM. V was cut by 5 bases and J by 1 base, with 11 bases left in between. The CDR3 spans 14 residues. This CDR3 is CASSQSYRNTEAFF. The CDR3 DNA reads TGTGCCAGCAGTCAAAGTTATAGGAACACTGAAGCTTTCTTT.

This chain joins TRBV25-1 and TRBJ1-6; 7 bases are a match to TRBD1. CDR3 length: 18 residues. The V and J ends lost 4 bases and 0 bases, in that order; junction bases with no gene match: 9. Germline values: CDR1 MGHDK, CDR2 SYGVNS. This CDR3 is CASSGGQLGNSYNSPLHF. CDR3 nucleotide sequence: TGTGCCAGCAGTGGGGGACAGCTCGGAAACTCCTATAATTCACCCCTCCACTTT.

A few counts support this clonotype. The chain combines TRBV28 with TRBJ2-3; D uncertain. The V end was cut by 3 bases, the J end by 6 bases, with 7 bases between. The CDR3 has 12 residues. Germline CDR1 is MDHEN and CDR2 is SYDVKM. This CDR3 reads CASSFHGDTQYF. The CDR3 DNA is TGTGCCAGCAGTTTTCACGGGGATACGCAGTATTTT.

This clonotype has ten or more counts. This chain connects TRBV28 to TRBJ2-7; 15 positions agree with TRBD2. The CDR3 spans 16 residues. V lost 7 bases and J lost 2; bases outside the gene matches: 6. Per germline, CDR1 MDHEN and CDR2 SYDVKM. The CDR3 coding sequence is TGTGCCAGCACCAGGACTAGCGGGAGGGAGGCCTACGAGCAGTACTTC. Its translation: CASTRTSGREAYEQYF.

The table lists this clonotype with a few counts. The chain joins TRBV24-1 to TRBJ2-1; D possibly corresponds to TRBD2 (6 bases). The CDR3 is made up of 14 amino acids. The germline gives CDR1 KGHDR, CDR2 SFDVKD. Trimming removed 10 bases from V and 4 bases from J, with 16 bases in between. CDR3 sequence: CATETPGLYNEQFF. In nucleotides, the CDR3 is TGTGCCACGGAAACGCCGGGACTTTACAATGAGCAGTTCTTC.

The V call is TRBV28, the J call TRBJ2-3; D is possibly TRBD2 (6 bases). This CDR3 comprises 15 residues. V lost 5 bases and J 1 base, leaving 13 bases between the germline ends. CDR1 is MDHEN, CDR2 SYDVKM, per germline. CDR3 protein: CASSTLAEGTDTQYF. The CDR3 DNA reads TGTGCCAGCAGTACCTTAGCGGAGGGCACAGATACGCAGTATTTT.

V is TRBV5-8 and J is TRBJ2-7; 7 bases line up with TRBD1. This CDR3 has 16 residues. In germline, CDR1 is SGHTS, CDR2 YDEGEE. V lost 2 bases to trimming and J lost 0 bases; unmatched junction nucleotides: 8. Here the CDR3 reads CASSFTPGQISYEQYF. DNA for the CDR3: TGTGCCAGCAGCTTCACTCCGGGACAGATCTCCTACGAGCAGTACTTC.

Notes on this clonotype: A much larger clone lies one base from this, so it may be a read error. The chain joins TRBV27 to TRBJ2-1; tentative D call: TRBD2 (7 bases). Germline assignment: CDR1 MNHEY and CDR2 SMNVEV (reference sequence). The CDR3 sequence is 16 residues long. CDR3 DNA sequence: TGTGCCGGCAGTTTAATGGGCGGGAGACCGAGGGGGGAGCAGTTCTTC. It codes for CAGSLMGGRPRGEQFF.

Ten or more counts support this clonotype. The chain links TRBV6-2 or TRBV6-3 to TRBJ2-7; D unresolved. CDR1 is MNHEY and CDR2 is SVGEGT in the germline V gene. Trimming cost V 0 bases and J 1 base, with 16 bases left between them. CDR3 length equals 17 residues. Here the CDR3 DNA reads TGTGCCAGCAGTTACTCGACCGTAGTCCCGCCATCCTACGAGCAGTACTTC. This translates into CASSYSTVVPPSYEQYF.

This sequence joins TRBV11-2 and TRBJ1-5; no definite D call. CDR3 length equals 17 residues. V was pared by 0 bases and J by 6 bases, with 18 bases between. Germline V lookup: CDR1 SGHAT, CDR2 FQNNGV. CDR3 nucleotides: TGTGCCAGCAGCTTAGATTGGGGAGGGTCGACTGGTCAGCCCCAGCATTTT. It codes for CASSLDWGGSTGQPQHF.

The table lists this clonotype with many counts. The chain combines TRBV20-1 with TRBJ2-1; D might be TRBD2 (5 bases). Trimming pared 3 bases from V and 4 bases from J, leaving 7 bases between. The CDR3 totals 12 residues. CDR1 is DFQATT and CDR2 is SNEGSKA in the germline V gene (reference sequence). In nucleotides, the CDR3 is TGCAGTGCTAGGGACTTTTACAATGAGCAGTTCTTC. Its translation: CSARDFYNEQFF.

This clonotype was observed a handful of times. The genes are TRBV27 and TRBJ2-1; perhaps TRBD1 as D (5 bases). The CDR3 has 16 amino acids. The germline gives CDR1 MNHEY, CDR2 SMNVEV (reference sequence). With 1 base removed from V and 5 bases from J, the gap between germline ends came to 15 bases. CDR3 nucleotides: TGTGCCAGCAGTTTATTGGGCAGGGTAAGCAACAATGAGCAGTTCTTC. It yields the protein CASSLLGRVSNNEQFF.

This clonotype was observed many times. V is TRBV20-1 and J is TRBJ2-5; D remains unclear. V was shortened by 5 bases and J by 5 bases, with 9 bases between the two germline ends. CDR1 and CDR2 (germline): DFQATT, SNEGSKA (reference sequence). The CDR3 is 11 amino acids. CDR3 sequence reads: CSAANGETQYF. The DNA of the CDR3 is TGCAGTGCTGCAAACGGGGAGACCCAGTACTTC.

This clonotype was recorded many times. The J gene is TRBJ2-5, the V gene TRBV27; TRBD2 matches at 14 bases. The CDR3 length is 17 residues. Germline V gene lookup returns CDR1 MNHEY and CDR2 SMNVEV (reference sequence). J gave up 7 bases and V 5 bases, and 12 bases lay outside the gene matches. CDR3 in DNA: TGTGCCAGCAGTCCTTCATCGGGACTAGCGGGAGTGAGGACCCAGTACTTC. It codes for CASSPSSGLAGVRTQYF.

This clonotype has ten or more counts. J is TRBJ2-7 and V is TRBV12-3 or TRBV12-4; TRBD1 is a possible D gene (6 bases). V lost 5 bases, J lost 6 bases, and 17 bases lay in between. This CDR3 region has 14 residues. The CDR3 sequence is CASSATGPHVEQYF. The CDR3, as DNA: TGTGCCAGCAGTGCTACAGGGCCCCATGTCGAGCAGTACTTC.